This passage covers 19 T cell receptor beta chains from one sample sequenced in a study of control samples from healthy donors and cancer patients. Sequenced by immunoSEQ multiplex PCR; TCRdb stores in-frame clones only, minus some. The sample yields 150,000 or so clones, roughly 94% seen once. Sequenced: PBMCs. The receptors come from a man aged 60-69 years with colorectal cancer.

The chain has TRBV4-3 and TRBJ1-1; 8 nucleotides align to TRBD1. V trimming: 1 base; J trimming: 5 bases; junction bases outside the gene matches: 9. The germline V gene encodes CDR1 LGHNA and CDR2 YSLEER. The CDR3 covers 16 residues. The CDR3 reads CASSQAGTGRGTEAFF. As DNA, the CDR3 is TGCGCCAGCAGCCAAGCCGGGACAGGAAGGGGGACTGAAGCTTTCTTT.

The CDR3 reads CASSIPGFGEKLFF. CDR3 nucleotides: TGTGCCAGTAGTATACCAGGGTTCGGTGAAAAACTGTTTTTT. This rearrangement joins TRBV19 to TRBJ1-4; D might be TRBD1 (5 bases). The CDR3 covers 14 residues. The ends were cut back, 2 bases at V and 7 bases at J, with 11 bases in the middle. Germline V lookup: CDR1 LNHDA, CDR2 SQIVND (reference sequence). Full variable domain (missing parts from reference TRBV19 and TRBJ1-4): DGGITQSPKYLFRKEGQNVTLSCEQNLNHDAMYWYRQDPGQGLRLIYYSQIVNDFQKGDIAEGYSVSREKKESFPLTVTSAQKNPTAFYLCASSIPGFGEKLFFGSGTQLSVL.

The rearrangement uses TRBV9 and TRBJ1-2; 9 nucleotides match TRBD1. V was clipped by 3 bases and J by 3 bases; unmatched bases: 6. The CDR3 length is 15 residues. Per germline, CDR1 SGDLS and CDR2 YYNGEE. CDR3 DNA: TGTGCCAGCAGCGCCCAGACAGGGGGTCACTATGGCTACACCTTC. It encodes CASSAQTGGHYGYTF.

The chain recombines TRBV9 with TRBJ2-2, with a possible D match to TRBD1 (7 bases). This CDR3 comprises 15 residues. CDR1 is SGDLS and CDR2 is YYNGEE in the germline V gene. Trimming took off 6 bases at V and 6 bases at J, with 18 bases between the two ends. The CDR3: CASTPGGMVAGELFF. CDR3 DNA: TGTGCCAGCACCCCAGGGGGGATGGTTGCCGGGGAGCTGTTTTTT.

The rearrangement links TRBV6-6 to TRBJ1-2; D is undetermined. V gave up 2 bases and J gave up 4 bases, with 8 bases separating them. CDR1 is MNHNY and CDR2 is SVGAGI in the germline V gene (reference sequence). This CDR3 region has 13 residues. The CDR3 region has the DNA TGTGCCAGCAGTTACACGGAAATCTATGGCTACACCTTC. The encoded protein is CASSYTEIYGYTF.

The chain has TRBV24-1 and TRBJ1-2; D uncertain. The CDR3 length is 14 residues. The germline V gene encodes CDR1 KGHDR and CDR2 SFDVKD. V was clipped by 1 base and J by 1 base, with 6 bases between them. Here the CDR3 DNA reads TGTGCCACCAGTGATTTAGGGTTTAACTATGGCTACACCTTC. Encoded protein: CATSDLGFNYGYTF.

The chain recombines TRBV27 with TRBJ1-1; D is uncertain. Germline CDR1 and CDR2: MNHEY and SMNVEV (reference sequence). Trimming shortened V by 0 bases and J by 3 bases, and 11 bases separated the two germline ends. This CDR3 contains 15 residues. The CDR3 DNA reads as TGTGCCAGCAGTTTATCCCCTGGCGAGGACACTGAAGCTTTCTTT. Its translation is CASSLSPGEDTEAFF.

CDR3 sequence: CSVEGADRDYGYTF. The CDR3 DNA reads TGCAGCGTTGAAGGGGCCGACAGGGACTATGGCTACACCTTC. The gene calls are TRBV29-1 and TRBJ1-2; 7 bases agree with TRBD1. J lost 3 bases, V lost 1 base, and 5 bases had no gene match. This CDR3 has 14 amino acids. Germline V gives CDR1 SQVTM, CDR2 ANQGSEA.

The chain carries TRBV6-4 and TRBJ1-5, with TRBD1 matching 7 bases. V lost 6 bases to trimming and J lost 9 bases; unmatched junction nucleotides: 8. The CDR3 covers 13 residues. The germline gives CDR1 MRHNA, CDR2 SNTAGT. Here the CDR3 reads CASSDREGGPQHF. As DNA, the CDR3 is TGTGCCAGCAGCGACAGGGAGGGTGGGCCCCAGCATTTT.

This clone was picked up one time. V is TRBV19 and J is TRBJ1-6; 11 bases align to TRBD1. The CDR3 spans 14 residues. Germline V gene sequence: CDR1 LNHDA, CDR2 SQIVND (reference sequence). With V trimmed by 6 bases and J by 7 bases, 2 bases remained unmatched. The CDR3: CASSRDRGNSPLHF. The CDR3 DNA is TGTGCCAGTAGCCGGGACAGGGGGAATTCACCCCTCCACTTT.

The chain joins TRBV19 to TRBJ1-2; 10 bases align to TRBD1. The CDR3 is made up of 15 amino acids. V lost 6 bases, J lost 1 base, and 5 bases stayed unmatched. Looked up from germline, CDR1 is LNHDA and CDR2 is SQIVND (reference sequence). CDR3 loop: CASSSGTGDNYGYTF. The CDR3 DNA follows: TGTGCCAGTAGCTCCGGGACAGGGGATAACTATGGCTACACCTTC.

The chain is built from TRBV6-2 or TRBV6-3 and TRBJ2-1; D might be TRBD1 or TRBD2, each matching 6 bases. CDR3 size: 14 residues. Germline CDR1 is MNHEY and CDR2 is SVGEGT. The V end was cut by 2 bases, the J end by 7 bases, with 12 bases between. The CDR3 DNA is TGTGCCAGCAGTTACGAGGGGGGCTTGAATGAGCAGTTCTTC. Translation gives CASSYEGGLNEQFF.

The rearrangement links TRBV6-5 to TRBJ1-2; D is undetermined. The CDR3 is 13 amino acids. Trimming took off 6 bases at V and 3 bases at J, with 11 bases between the two ends. CDR1 and CDR2 (germline): MNHEY, SVGAGI. The CDR3 protein is CASRPFGDYGYTF. As DNA, the CDR3 is TGTGCCAGCAGACCCTTCGGGGACTATGGCTACACCTTC.

V and J are TRBV6-5 and TRBJ2-7; D unresolved. Germline V gene data show CDR1 as MNHEY and CDR2 as SVGAGI. The CDR3 spans 12 residues. Trimming left V 7 bases short and J 1 base short, with 8 bases between. The CDR3 loop reads CASTVNSYEQYF. CDR3 nucleotide sequence: TGTGCCAGCACTGTCAATTCCTACGAGCAGTACTTC.

This clone was seen a single time. The chain carries TRBV7-9 and TRBJ1-1; maybe TRBD1 (6 bases). The CDR3 covers 14 residues. The ends were cut back, 5 bases at V and 1 base at J, with 11 bases in the middle. Germline V gene sequence: CDR1 SEHNR, CDR2 FQNEAQ (reference sequence). The CDR3 is CASSPLRGNTEAFF. As DNA, the CDR3 is TGTGCCAGCAGCCCTCTCAGGGGGAACACTGAAGCTTTCTTT.

Only one count was recorded for this clone. V gene TRBV5-5 combines with J gene TRBJ2-2, with 8 positions matching TRBD1. The CDR3 covers 16 residues. The germline CDR1 and CDR2 sequences are SGHKS and YYEKEE (reference sequence). V lost 0 bases and J lost 2; bases outside the gene matches: 3. CDR3 nucleotides: TGTGCCAGCAGCTTGGTTGGACAGGGTAACACCGGGGAGCTGTTTTTT. Encoded protein: CASSLVGQGNTGELFF.

The rearrangement joins TRBV3-1 (or the pseudogene TRBV3-2) to TRBJ1-1, with a possible D match to TRBD1 (6 bases). V lost 0 bases and J 4 bases, leaving 15 bases between the germline ends. The CDR3 runs to 16 residues. The germline V gene has CDR1 LGHDT and CDR2 YNNKEL (reference sequence). The CDR3 here is CASSQDYTGRATEAFF. The DNA of the CDR3 is TGTGCCAGCAGCCAAGATTATACAGGGAGGGCCACTGAAGCTTTCTTT.

This chain joins TRBV28 and TRBJ1-1, with a weak D call TRBD1 (5 bases). The germline V and J ends were trimmed by 0 bases and 2 bases, with 16 bases remaining between them. CDR3 length: 17 residues. The germline CDR1 and CDR2 sequences are MDHEN and SYDVKM. The CDR3, as DNA: TGTGCCAGCAGTTTATGGGGAGGGGACCATACCAACACTGAAGCTTTCTTT. Its protein product is CASSLWGGDHTNTEAFF. The variable domain in full, with the rest retrieved from reference TRBV28 and TRBJ1-1, is DVKVTQSSRYLVKRTGEKVFLECVQDMDHENMFWYRQDPGLGLRLIYFSYDVKMKEKGDIPEGYSVSREKKERFSLILESASTNQTSMYLCASSLWGGDHTNTEAFFGQGTRLTVV.

This clone came up once. V gene TRBV6-5 combines with J gene TRBJ1-1, with D possibly being TRBD1 (5 bases). Germline values: CDR1 MNHEY, CDR2 SVGAGI. The CDR3 is 15 amino acids. The germline V and J ends were trimmed by 5 bases and 3 bases, with 16 bases remaining between them. CDR3 sequence (DNA): TGTGCCAGCAGTCCATTCCAGGGCCCACACACTGAAGCTTTCTTT. Protein product: CASSPFQGPHTEAFF.